These T cell receptor beta chains were read from a single sample in a study of cytomegalovirus exposure and HLA in healthy donors. Clones were sequenced by immunoSEQ multiplex PCR, and TCRdb holds only the in-frame ones, with some missing. The repertoire has roughly 130,000 clones, roughly 82% of them found once; the top ten carry around 10%. The sample was PBMCs. These receptors all stem from a male donor in good health and CMV-seropositive. CDR3s include the opening cysteine and the closing phenylalanine or tryptophan. The D gene is left open where the match is weak. Clone size appears in some rows only: once, few, many, or a class for an expanded clone.

>TRBJ2-7|TRBD1|NA|TRBV9
CASGQAPEQYF
TGTGCCAGCGGACAGGCTCCCGAGCAGTACTTC
>TRBJ2-1|NA|NA|TRBV19
CASSMEFLTYNEQFF
TGCGCCAGTAGTATGGAGTTTCTCACCTACAATGAGCAGTTCTTC
>TRBJ2-3|NA|NA|TRBV27
CASRFPNTDTQYF
TGTGCCAGCCGTTTCCCTAACACAGATACGCAGTATTTT
>TRBJ2-1|NA|NA|TRBV9
CASSVGRGASYNEQFF
TGTGCCAGCAGCGTAGGCAGGGGGGCGTCCTACAATGAGCAGTTCTTC
>TRBJ2-1|NA|NA|TRBV5-4
CASSLIQRPEQFF
TGTGCCAGCAGCTTAATACAGAGACCTGAGCAGTTCTTC
>TRBJ2-2|TRBD1|NA|TRBV28
CASSLIGGQGQNTGELFF
TGTGCCAGCAGTTTAATCGGGGGACAGGGGCAAAACACCGGGGAGCTGTTTTTT
>TRBJ1-1|NA|NA|TRBV19
CASSATAAEAFF
TGTGCCAGTAGCGCGACAGCAGCTGAAGCTTTCTTT
>TRBJ1-2|NA|once|TRBV5-6
CASILRAGYGYTF
TGTGCCAGCATCCTCCGGGCGGGCTATGGCTACACCTTC
>TRBJ2-1|NA|once|TRBV19
CASSILGSPSEQFF
TGTGCCAGTAGTATACTCGGGAGTCCCAGTGAGCAGTTCTTC
>TRBJ1-3|NA|NA|TRBV4-3
CASSQDLTVRSGNTIYF
TGCGCCAGCAGCCAAGATCTTACAGTCCGCTCTGGAAACACCATATATTTT
>TRBJ2-7|TRBD2|NA|TRBV27
CASSFGGSYEQYF
TGTGCCAGCAGTTTCGGCGGGAGCTACGAGCAGTACTTC
>TRBJ2-7|TRBD2|NA|TRBV19
CASGSSGTRLRDEQYF
TGTGCCAGTGGGAGTAGCGGGACAAGGCTCCGGGACGAGCAGTACTTC
>TRBJ2-7|TRBD2|NA|TRBV9
CASSGTGLAGVGEQYF
TGTGCCAGCAGCGGGACCGGACTAGCGGGAGTGGGCGAGCAGTACTTC
>TRBJ1-1|TRBD1|NA|TRBV19
CASSMRQGEAFF
TGTGCCAGTAGTATGAGACAGGGTGAAGCTTTCTTT
>TRBJ2-1|NA|NA|TRBV5-1
CASSLEVSYNEQFF
TGCGCCAGCAGCTTGGAAGTCAGTTACAATGAGCAGTTCTTC
>TRBJ1-2|NA|NA|TRBV27
CASRSGYGYTF
TGTGCCAGCAGGTCAGGGTACGGCTACACCTTC
>TRBJ2-7|NA|few|TRBV7-9
CASSGRQSSYEQYF
TGTGCCAGCAGCGGCCGACAGAGCTCCTACGAGCAGTACTTC
>TRBJ2-7|NA|NA|TRBV7-2
CASSRGTEEQYF
TGTGCCAGCAGCCGCGGGACTGAGGAGCAGTACTTC
>TRBJ2-1|TRBD2|NA|TRBV6-5
CASSYGAGGRNEQFF
TGTGCCAGCAGTTACGGCGCGGGAGGTCGCAATGAGCAGTTCTTC
>TRBJ1-4|NA|NA|TRBV4-1
CASSQGGRVAVLFF
TGCGCCAGCAGCCAAGGAGGGCGGGTCGCGGTACTGTTTTTT
>TRBJ2-3|TRBD2|NA|TRBV7-2
CASSLDASGTTDTQYF
TGTGCCAGCAGCTTAGATGCTAGCGGGACCACAGATACGCAGTATTTT
>TRBJ2-7|TRBD1|once|TRBV4-3
CASSPRHRGPYEQYF
TGCGCCAGCAGCCCCCGGCACAGGGGACCCTACGAGCAGTACTTC
>TRBJ2-1|TRBD2|NA|TRBV5-1
CASSHGTSGSSYNEQFF
TGCGCCAGCAGCCACGGGACTAGCGGGAGCTCCTACAATGAGCAGTTCTTC
>TRBJ2-3|NA|NA|TRBV28
CAVTGVTDTQYF
TGTGCGGTGACAGGAGTCACAGATACGCAGTATTTT
>TRBJ2-5|TRBD2|NA|TRBV5-6
CASSAPLSGSGWIETQYF
TGTGCCAGCAGCGCCCCACTTAGCGGGAGTGGGTGGATTGAGACCCAGTACTTC
>TRBJ2-3|NA|NA|TRBV7-2
CASSSSGRTDTQYF
TGTGCCAGCAGCTCCAGCGGACGCACAGATACGCAGTATTTT
>TRBJ2-1|TRBD2|NA|TRBV7-7
CASSSQREPYNEQFF
TGTGCTAGCAGTTCCCAGCGGGAGCCGTACAATGAGCAGTTCTTC
>TRBJ2-1|NA|NA|TRBV15
CATSTSGTTYNEQFF
TGTGCCACCAGCACAAGCGGTACTACCTACAATGAGCAGTTCTTC
>TRBJ2-7|NA|NA|TRBV7-8
CASSFPLYEQYF
TGTGCCAGCAGCTTCCCTCTCTACGAGCAGTACTTC
>TRBJ2-1|TRBD2|NA|TRBV19
CASKVGTSSYNEQFF
TGTGCCAGTAAGGTAGGGACTAGCAGTTACAATGAGCAGTTCTTC
>TRBJ2-1|NA|NA|TRBV19
CASSTGLVNNEQFF
TGTGCCAGTAGTACGGGACTCGTAAACAATGAGCAGTTCTTC
>TRBJ2-7|NA|NA|TRBV19
CASSIVEGHEQYF
TGTGCCAGTAGTATCGTGGAGGGTCACGAGCAGTACTTC
>TRBJ2-1|TRBD2|once|TRBV9
CASSVAQVLTGTRFNEQFF
TGTGCCAGCAGCGTAGCCCAAGTGTTGACCGGGACTAGATTTAATGAGCAGTTCTTC
>TRBJ2-7|NA|NA|TRBV6-5
CASSSLDSYEQYF
TGTGCCAGCAGTTCCTTGGACAGCTACGAGCAGTACTTC
>TRBJ2-2|TRBD2|NA|TRBV30
CAWSVLGRDTGELFF
TGTGCCTGGAGTGTACTTGGGAGGGACACCGGGGAGCTGTTTTTT
>TRBJ2-2|NA|NA|TRBV7-2
CASSRGREHTGELFF
TGTGCCAGCAGCCGCGGACGGGAGCACACCGGGGAGCTGTTTTTT
>TRBJ2-7|TRBD2|NA|TRBV19
CASSPILRTSGRTYEQYF
TGTGCCAGTAGTCCTATACTAAGGACTAGCGGGAGAACCTACGAGCAGTACTTC
>TRBJ1-5|NA|NA|TRBV19
CASDSLVRGGPQHF
TGTGCCAGTGACTCTTTGGTTAGGGGTGGGCCCCAGCATTTT
>TRBJ2-1|NA|NA|TRBV15
CATSRDGGGDEQFF
TGTGCCACCAGCAGAGATGGAGGAGGGGATGAGCAGTTCTTC
>TRBJ2-6|NA|NA|TRBV5-8
CASSFGRRLGANVLTF
TGTGCCAGCAGCTTTGGGAGACGGCTGGGGGCCAACGTCCTGACTTTC
>TRBJ2-7|TRBD2|NA|TRBV7-9
CASSSGGEEYF
TGTGCCAGCAGCTCGGGAGGGGAGGAGTACTTC
>TRBJ2-4|NA|NA|TRBV4-3
CASSQGAVVGDKNIQYF
TGCGCCAGCAGCCAGGGCGCCGTGGTGGGAGACAAAAACATTCAGTACTTC
>TRBJ2-3|TRBD2|NA|TRBV5-6
CASSLAGGAGTDTQYF
TGTGCCAGCAGCTTGGCGGGGGGGGCGGGCACAGATACGCAGTATTTT
>TRBJ2-1|TRBD2|NA|TRBV9
CASSGGMGLAGVREQFF
TGTGCCAGCAGCGGCGGTATGGGACTAGCGGGAGTTCGTGAGCAGTTCTTC
>TRBJ1-2|NA|few|TRBV7-8
CASRPTGNYGYTF
TGTGCCAGCAGACCTACAGGGAATTATGGCTACACCTTC
>TRBJ1-5|TRBD1|NA|TRBV28
CASSYRDRLSQPQHF
TGTGCCAGCAGTTACCGGGACAGGCTCTCTCAGCCCCAGCATTTT
>TRBJ2-1|NA|NA|TRBV15
CATSRDHGNYNEQFF
TGTGCCACCAGCAGAGATCACGGGAACTACAATGAGCAGTTCTTC
>TRBJ2-7|TRBD2|NA|TRBV11-2
CASSRSGSSYEQYF
TGTGCCAGCAGCCGTAGCGGGAGCTCCTACGAGCAGTACTTC
>TRBJ2-3|TRBD1|many|TRBV6-1
CASSALTGADTQYF
TGTGCCAGCAGTGCCTTGACAGGGGCAGATACGCAGTATTTT
>TRBJ1-1|NA|NA|TRBV28
CASSLGGGPRSAEAFF
TGTGCCAGCAGTTTAGGGGGAGGCCCACGTTCGGCGGAAGCTTTCTTT
>TRBJ1-5|NA|NA|TRBV27
CASSLSWNQPQHF
TGTGCCAGCAGCCTCAGTTGGAATCAGCCCCAGCATTTT
>TRBJ2-4|NA|NA|TRBV7-9
CASSPEGDTKNIQYF
TGTGCCAGCAGCCCCGAGGGGGATACCAAAAACATTCAGTACTTC
>TRBJ2-7|TRBD2|many|TRBV7-9
CASSFGGSVHEQYF
TGTGCCAGCAGCTTCGGGGGGTCCGTACACGAGCAGTACTTC
>TRBJ2-7|NA|once|TRBV29-1
CSVGKSSYEQYF
TGCAGCGTTGGTAAGAGCTCCTACGAGCAGTACTTC
>TRBJ1-1|TRBD1|NA|TRBV28
CASRLTGGTAAFF
TGTGCCAGCAGACTGACAGGGGGTACGGCAGCTTTCTTT
>TRBJ1-4|NA|NA|TRBV13
CASTEGATNEKLFF
TGTGCCAGCACCGAGGGGGCAACTAATGAAAAACTGTTTTTT
>TRBJ2-3|NA|NA|TRBV28
CASSFPQRRLTDTQYF
TGTGCCAGCAGTTTCCCCCAGCGGAGGCTCACAGATACGCAGTATTTT